This passage covers 8 T cell receptor beta chains from one sample sequenced in a study of T cells after yellow fever vaccination. TCRdb reprocessed the 5' RACE reads via MiXCR and lists one record per CDR3 protein. The sample records hundreds of thousands of distinct CDR3 sequences, approximately 13% being singletons. Sequenced material: PBMCs, taken on the day of the yellow fever booster vaccination. Receptors originate from a man aged 25 to 45 who received the YFV17D yellow fever vaccine.

This clonotype was counted only a few times. V is TRBV2 and J is TRBJ2-1, with 12 bases identical to TRBD2. V lost 6 bases and J lost 9; bases outside the gene matches: 9. CDR3 size: 15 residues. Per the germline V gene, CDR1 is SNHLY and CDR2 is FYNNEI. Here the CDR3 reads CASSQLAGGPFEQFF. CDR3 nucleotide sequence: TGTGCCAGCAGCCAACTAGCGGGAGGCCCATTTGAGCAGTTCTTC.

This clonotype was seen more than once but under ten times. This chain joins TRBV27 and TRBJ1-5; 7 positions agree with TRBD1. CDR3 length: 14 amino acids. Trimming cost V 4 bases and J 5 bases; bases outside gene matches: 5. Germline V gene sequence: CDR1 MNHEY, CDR2 SMNVEV (reference sequence). The CDR3 protein is CASSWGQGDQPQHF. The CDR3 DNA is TGTGCCAGCAGTTGGGGGCAGGGGGATCAGCCCCAGCATTTT.

The chain links TRBV11-2 to TRBJ2-1; TRBD2 matches at 8 bases. CDR1 SGHAT and CDR2 FQNNGV come from the germline V gene. This CDR3 region has 16 residues. Germline trimming cut 1 base from V and 3 bases from J; bases unmatched to any gene: 5. The CDR3 spells CASSLGYGRDYNEQFF. CDR3 DNA: TGTGCCAGCAGCTTAGGATACGGGAGGGACTACAATGAGCAGTTCTTC.

The chain has TRBV28 and TRBJ2-7; TRBD1 matches 9 bases. CDR1 and CDR2 (germline): MDHEN, SYDVKM. This CDR3 region has 13 residues. The V segment lost 8 bases and the J segment 4 bases; nucleotides outside the gene matches: 6. The CDR3, as DNA: TGTGCCAGCGGGGGGACAGGGAATTACGAGCAGTACTTC. Protein sequence: CASGGTGNYEQYF.

V is TRBV2 and J is TRBJ2-5, with 8 bases that match TRBD1. The CDR3 runs to 14 residues. Unmatched junction bases numbered 12, after V lost 6 bases and J lost 9 bases. Germline CDR1 and CDR2: SNHLY and FYNNEI. The CDR3 spells CASSGGTGHRAQYF. DNA of the CDR3: TGTGCCAGCAGCGGCGGGACAGGACATCGGGCCCAGTACTTC.

The CDR3 is CASSLVGRSSYNEQFF. The CDR3 nucleotides read TGTGCCAGCAGCTTGGTGGGGCGGAGCTCCTACAATGAGCAGTTCTTC. The chain carries TRBV5-4 and TRBJ2-1; D may be TRBD1 (5 bases). Trimming took off 0 bases at V and 0 bases at J, with 10 bases between the two ends. CDR3 length: 16 residues. Germline assignment: CDR1 SGHNT and CDR2 YYREEE (reference sequence). Full variable domain (outside the CDR3, taken from reference TRBV5-4 and TRBJ2-1): ETGVTQSPTHLIKTRGQQVTLRCSSQSGHNTVSWYQQALGQGPQFIFQYYREEENGRGNFPPRFSGLQFPNYSSELNVNALELDDSALYLCASSLVGRSSYNEQFFGPGTRLTVL.

This clonotype was seen ten or more times. This chain connects TRBV5-1 to TRBJ2-7, with TRBD1 identical over 7 bases. J was trimmed by 6 bases and V by 4 bases; bases with no gene match: 7. Germline V gives CDR1 SGHRS, CDR2 YFSETQ. The CDR3 totals 13 residues. DNA of the CDR3: TGCGCCAGCAGCAATGGACAGGTTGGCGAGCAGTACTTC. Its translation is CASSNGQVGEQYF.

The V gene is TRBV9, the J gene TRBJ2-7; D gene uncertain. This CDR3 comprises 14 residues. V dropped 0 bases and J dropped 3 bases, with 10 bases sitting between them. Germline V gene sequence: CDR1 SGDLS, CDR2 YYNGEE. CDR3 sequence: CASSVEGWGYEQYF. Here the CDR3 DNA reads TGTGCCAGCAGCGTAGAGGGATGGGGCTACGAGCAGTACTTC.